This T cell receptor beta chain is from a study of T cells in Graves' hyperthyroidism and ophthalmopathy. The CDR3 is made up of 14 amino acids. V shed 3 bases and J shed 0 bases, with 9 bases lying between them. This clonotype was detected many times. No antigen is known for it. Uncontrolled infection, other autoimmune disease, pregnancy or lactation barred patients from enrollment. In making diagnoses, clinical symptoms, serum thyroxine and TRAb, thyroid ultrasound and orbital computed tomography were all used. Whole-study results and caveats: Most expanded thyroid clonotypes above 0.001 also appeared in blood.

Using RNA transcripts as the source, TCR beta CDR3 regions were amplified. HTBI primers were employed in a first-round RT-PCR of the TCR CDR3. A single record per CDR3 protein comes from TCRdb applying MiXCR to the multiplex PCR reads. The sample holds hundreds of thousands of distinct CDR3 sequences, around 15% seen once. The sequence came from a woman in her twenties or thirties with Graves' hyperthyroidism. The specimen sequenced was blood. The V gene is TRBV12-3 or TRBV12-4, the J gene TRBJ2-7; D uncertain. The CDR3 region has the DNA TGTGCCAGCAGTTTTCAGGTGGGCTCCTACGAGCAGTACTTC. Its translation is CASSFQVGSYEQYF.